The sequence of this T cell receptor (beta chain) was determined in a study of control samples from healthy donors and cancer patients. Germline V gene lookup returns CDR1 LNHDA and CDR2 SQIVND (reference sequence). The CDR3 extends over 14 amino acids. With 5 bases removed from V and 0 bases from J, the gap between germline ends came to 11 bases. Method: immunoSEQ multiplex PCR; TCRdb's copy keeps in-frame clones and lacks some. The table has some 70,000 clones, roughly 84% seen once. The receptor was derived from a woman in her fifties or sixties with lung cancer. The sequenced sample consisted of PBMCs. This chain connects TRBV19 to TRBJ2-7; maybe TRBD1 (6 bases). The CDR3 region has the DNA TGTGCCAGTAGTCCAACAGGGTACTCCTACGAGCAGTACTTC. It specifies CASSPTGYSYEQYF. Combining the CDR3 with reference TRBV19 and TRBJ2-7 gives the whole variable domain DGGITQSPKYLFRKEGQNVTLSCEQNLNHDAMYWYRQDPGQGLRLIYYSQIVNDFQKGDIAEGYSVSREKKESFPLTVTSAQKNPTAFYLCASSPTGYSYEQYFGPGTRLTVT.